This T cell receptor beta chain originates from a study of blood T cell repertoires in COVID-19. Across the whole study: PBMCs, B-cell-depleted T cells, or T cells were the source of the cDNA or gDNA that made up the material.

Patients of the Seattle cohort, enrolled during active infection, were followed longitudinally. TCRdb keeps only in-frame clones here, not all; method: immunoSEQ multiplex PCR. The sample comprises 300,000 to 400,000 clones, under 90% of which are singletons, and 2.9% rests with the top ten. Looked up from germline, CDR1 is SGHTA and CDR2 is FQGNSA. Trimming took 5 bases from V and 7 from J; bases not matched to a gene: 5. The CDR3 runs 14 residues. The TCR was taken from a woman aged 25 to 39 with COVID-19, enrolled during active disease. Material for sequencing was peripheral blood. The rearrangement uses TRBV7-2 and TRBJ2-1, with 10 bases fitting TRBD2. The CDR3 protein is CASSAGLAKNEQFF. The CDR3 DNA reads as TGTGCCAGCAGCGCGGGACTAGCGAAGAATGAGCAGTTCTTC. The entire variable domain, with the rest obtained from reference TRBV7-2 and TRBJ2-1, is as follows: GAGVSQSPSNKVTEKGKDVELRCDPISGHTALYWYRQSLGQGLEFLIYFQGNSAPDKSGLPSDRFSAERTGGSVSTLTIQRTQQEDSAVYLCASSAGLAKNEQFFGPGTRLTVL.